One and the same sample provided the 32 T cell receptor beta chains below, sequenced in a study of identical twins. TCRdb re-called the 5' RACE reads through MiXCR, storing one row per CDR3 protein. The repertoire holds 690,000 or so distinct CDR3 sequences, around 8.6% seen once, with around 0.98% in the top ten. Separately, the same data were catalogued under a study of yellow fever vaccine responses in identical twins.

Specimen: PBMCs. Every receptor here comes from a young woman in good health.

This chain's CDR3 is CASSQSSPGPQYF. CDR3 in DNA: TGTGCCAGCAGCCAAAGCTCCCCCGGCCCGCAGTATTTT. The chain carries TRBV11-1 and TRBJ2-3, with D hard to call. In germline, CDR1 is SGHAT, CDR2 FQDESV (reference sequence). The ends were cut back, 5 bases at V and 10 bases at J, with 16 bases in the middle. The CDR3 runs to 13 residues. The whole variable domain, remainder taken from reference TRBV11-1 and TRBJ2-3, is EAEVAQSPRYKITEKSQAVAFWCDPISGHATLYWYRQILGQGPELLVQFQDESVVDDSQLPKDRFSAERLKGVDSTLKIQPAELGDSAMYLCASSQSSPGPQYFGPGTRLTVL.

This rearrangement joins TRBV7-8 to TRBJ2-7; 7 nucleotides match TRBD1. Germline CDR1 is SGHVS and CDR2 is FQNEAQ. V lost 4 bases, J lost 4 bases, and 7 bases stayed unmatched. This CDR3 is built from 14 residues. CDR3 nucleotide sequence: TGTGCCAGCAGCTCCACTGACAGGGTGTACGAGCAGTACTTC. Translation: CASSSTDRVYEQYF.

This clonotype was seen many times. The chain joins TRBV12-3 or TRBV12-4 to TRBJ2-7; TRBD2 matches 7 bases. The J segment lost 6 bases and the V segment lost 5 bases, leaving 4 bases of the junction unmatched. The CDR3 totals 12 residues. Here the CDR3 DNA reads TGTGCCAGCAGTGGACTAGTGATCGAGCAGTACTTC. This encodes CASSGLVIEQYF.

In its sample, this clonotype was seen a few times. The chain uses TRBV7-2 and TRBJ2-1; maybe TRBD2 (5 bases). This CDR3 comprises 16 residues. Trimming removed 1 base at V and 7 bases at J, with 17 bases between. CDR1 and CDR2 (germline): SGHTA, FQGNSA. The CDR3 protein is CASSLVTGIGSNEQFF. CDR3 bases: TGTGCCAGCAGCTTAGTAACGGGAATAGGGTCGAATGAGCAGTTCTTC.

CDR3 DNA: TGTGCCAGCGAATCCTCAGGGCCCGCCTACGAGCAGTACTTC. Amino acid sequence: CASESSGPAYEQYF. The chain links TRBV6-2 or TRBV6-3 to TRBJ2-7, with a possible D match to TRBD1 (5 bases). This CDR3 is built from 14 residues. V shed 8 bases and J shed 2 bases, with 16 bases lying between them. Germline values: CDR1 MNHEY, CDR2 SVGEGT.

This clonotype showed up many times. The chain links TRBV7-2 to TRBJ2-1; D is unresolved. The germline V gene has CDR1 SGHTA and CDR2 FQGNSA. V was trimmed by 1 base and J by 6 bases, leaving 4 bases between them. The CDR3 runs to 12 residues. As DNA, the CDR3 is TGTGCCAGCAGCTTAGTCCCCAATGAGCAGTTCTTC. It specifies CASSLVPNEQFF.

The chain is built from TRBV12-3 or TRBV12-4 and TRBJ2-3, with a possible D match to TRBD2 (6 bases). The CDR3 spans 13 residues. V was clipped by 7 bases and J by 2 bases, with 10 bases between them. The CDR3 nucleotides read TGTGCCAGCACGGGACTCCTCACAGATACGCAGTATTTT. This sequence encodes CASTGLLTDTQYF.

The rearrangement links TRBV6-2 or TRBV6-3 to TRBJ2-1; D unresolved. The CDR3 has 12 residues. V was shortened by 10 bases and J by 9 bases, with 16 bases between the two germline ends. Germline lookup yields CDR1 MNHEY and CDR2 SVGEGT. CDR3 sequence (DNA): TGTGCCATCCGGAGTTCGGGCCGTGAGCAGTTCTTC. Translation gives CAIRSSGREQFF.

This chain joins TRBV27 and TRBJ1-2; D is ambiguous. CDR1 is MNHEY and CDR2 is SMNVEV in the germline V gene (reference sequence). This CDR3 spans 13 amino acids. V was clipped by 3 bases and J by 4 bases, with 9 bases between them. This CDR3 reads CASSFGPTYGYTF. For the CDR3, the DNA is TGTGCCAGCAGTTTCGGACCGACCTATGGCTACACCTTC.

The chain combines TRBV6-2 or TRBV6-3 with TRBJ1-4; D call uncertain. Trimming stripped 6 bases from V and 7 bases from J, with 15 bases between. Germline CDR1 reads MNHEY; CDR2 reads SVGEGT. The CDR3 consists of 14 residues. The CDR3 loop reads CASRRPGFGEKLFF. CDR3 bases: TGTGCCAGCAGACGCCCCGGATTCGGTGAAAAACTGTTTTTT.

In this sample, this clonotype turned up a few times. J is TRBJ2-7 and V is TRBV20-1; 14 bases line up with TRBD2. The V and J ends lost 4 bases and 4 bases, in that order; junction bases with no gene match: 6. This CDR3 is 15 amino acids long. Germline-derived CDR1 and CDR2 are DFQATT and SNEGSKA (reference sequence). The CDR3 DNA sequence: TGCAGTGCTACGACTAGCGGGAGGGCCGGGTACGAGCAGTACTTC. Translated: CSATTSGRAGYEQYF.

Worth noting for this clonotype: The germline gene is not matched at one end of the junction; a read error may be the cause. The chain links TRBV11-1 to TRBJ2-5; 7 bases match TRBD1. CDR1 is SGHAT, CDR2 FQDESV, per germline (reference sequence). The CDR3 loop spans 19 amino acids. CDR3 in amino acids: CASTLLDRLVTAVQETQYF. The CDR3 coding sequence is TGTGCCAGCACCTTACTGGACAGGCTGGTCACCGCTGTCCAAGAGACCCAGTACTTC. Variable domain in full (rest from reference TRBV11-1 and TRBJ2-5): EAEVAQSPRYKITEKSQAVAFWCDPISGHATLYWYRQILGQGPELLVQFQDESVVDDSQLPKDRFSAERLKGVDSTLKIQPAELGDSAMYLCASTLLDRLVTAVQETQYFGPGTRLLVL.

The V gene is TRBV12-3 or TRBV12-4, the J gene TRBJ2-7; TRBD1 aligns across 9 bases. The V and J ends lost 6 bases and 5 bases, in that order; junction bases with no gene match: 8. The CDR3 sequence is 14 residues long. CDR3 protein: CASSLADRGNEQYF. The CDR3 region has the DNA TGTGCCAGCAGCCTCGCCGACAGGGGGAACGAGCAGTACTTC.

V gene TRBV7-9 combines with J gene TRBJ2-2; D unclear. V dropped 1 base and J dropped 4 bases, with 10 bases sitting between them. This CDR3 is 15 amino acids long. The germline V gene encodes CDR1 SEHNR and CDR2 FQNEAQ (reference sequence). The CDR3 coding sequence is TGTGCCAGCAGCTTAGTTTCCGGAGCCACCGGGGAGCTGTTTTTT. Its translation: CASSLVSGATGELFF.

This clonotype was counted many times. The J gene is TRBJ2-5, the V gene TRBV29-1; possible D gene TRBD2, 6 bases. CDR1 SQVTM and CDR2 ANQGSEA come from the germline V gene. The V end was cut by 7 bases, the J end by 2 bases, with 14 bases between. The CDR3 has 13 residues. For the CDR3, the DNA is TGCAGCGCCGTAGGAGGGGATCAAGAGACCCAGTACTTC. Protein: CSAVGGDQETQYF.

The chain has TRBV7-9 and TRBJ2-7; 7 bases map to TRBD1. This CDR3 is 15 amino acids long. The germline gives CDR1 SEHNR, CDR2 FQNEAQ (reference sequence). Trimming at V came to 5 bases and at J to 4 bases, leaving 11 bases not matched to a gene. The CDR3 DNA follows: TGTGCCAGCAGCCAACTCGGGACAGCAGATTACGAGCAGTACTTC. Translating gives CASSQLGTADYEQYF.

In this sample, this clonotype turned up a few times. This chain uses TRBV4-1 with TRBJ2-4; no clear D gene. Trimming removed 0 bases from V and 1 base from J, with 13 bases in between. Germline CDR1 MGHRA, CDR2 YSYEKL. The CDR3 loop spans 17 amino acids. The DNA for the CDR3 is TGCGCCAGCAGCCAAGAACCGGCCCCCCGGGCCAAAAACATTCAGTACTTC. This codes for CASSQEPAPRAKNIQYF.

This clonotype was seen at least ten times. The V call is TRBV29-1, the J call TRBJ2-1; D uncertain. The CDR3 is 13 amino acids. Germline V gives CDR1 SQVTM, CDR2 ANQGSEA. Trimming pared 7 bases from V and 7 bases from J, leaving 17 bases between. The CDR3 is CSAKDGDGNEQFF. Written as DNA, the CDR3 is TGCAGCGCAAAAGATGGAGACGGGAATGAGCAGTTCTTC.

The chain couples TRBV4-3 to TRBJ2-2; 7 bases map to TRBD1. J was trimmed by 5 bases and V by 3 bases; bases with no gene match: 12. Germline V gene data show CDR1 as LGHNA and CDR2 as YSLEER. This CDR3 contains 17 residues. CDR3 in DNA: TGCGCCAGCAGCCACACCGGACAGGCTTTTCAGACCGGGGAGCTGTTTTTT. Residues: CASSHTGQAFQTGELFF.

This clonotype was seen more than once but under ten times. This chain joins TRBV21-1 and TRBJ2-1; the table calls TRBD2, which could not be checked here. TRBV21-1 is designated a pseudogene. CDR3 size: 14 residues. The CDR3 nucleotides read TGTGCCAGCAGCCAAATCAGCTGGGACTTTGAGCAGTTCTTC. Protein: CASSQISWDFEQFF.

This clonotype was seen a few times. This chain links TRBV29-1 with TRBJ2-5, with 9 bases matching TRBD1. CDR1 is SQVTM, CDR2 ANQGSEA, per germline. The CDR3 spans 14 residues. Trimming at V came to 4 bases and at J to 3 bases, leaving 6 bases not matched to a gene. CDR3 loop: CSVVPWTGEETQYF. CDR3 in DNA: TGCAGCGTTGTTCCATGGACAGGGGAAGAGACCCAGTACTTC.

The chain recombines TRBV5-4 with TRBJ2-5; 7 bases fit TRBD2. The CDR3 extends over 16 amino acids. CDR1 is SGHNT, CDR2 YYREEE, per germline (reference sequence). Unmatched junction bases numbered 16, after V lost 2 bases and J lost 9 bases. The CDR3 nucleotides read TGTGCCAGCAGCTTTTTCGGGGGGAGGAGTAGCGTGGCCCAGTACTTC. Protein product: CASSFFGGRSSVAQYF. The entire variable domain, with the rest obtained from reference TRBV5-4 and TRBJ2-5, is as follows: ETGVTQSPTHLIKTRGQQVTLRCSSQSGHNTVSWYQQALGQGPQFIFQYYREEENGRGNFPPRFSGLQFPNYSSELNVNALELDDSALYLCASSFFGGRSSVAQYFGPGTRLLVL.

The chain joins TRBV4-3 to TRBJ2-5, with 8 bases matching TRBD1. With V trimmed by 4 bases and J by 5 bases, 9 bases remained unmatched. Germline V lookup: CDR1 LGHNA, CDR2 YSLEER. CDR3 length: 15 amino acids. CDR3 region: CASSPRDRRDETQYF. Written as DNA, the CDR3 is TGCGCCAGCAGCCCCAGGGACAGGCGGGATGAGACCCAGTACTTC.

This chain links TRBV7-3 with TRBJ2-5; 7 bases fit TRBD2. The V gene's germline CDR1 is SGHTA and CDR2 FQGTGA. V lost 1 base and J lost 4; bases outside the gene matches: 3. The CDR3 extends over 14 amino acids. The CDR3 nucleotides are TGTGCCAGCAGCTTAATTCCGGGGGGAGAGACCCAGTACTTC. This sequence encodes CASSLIPGGETQYF.

The chain carries TRBV5-1 and TRBJ2-7, with TRBD1 identical over 10 bases. The CDR3 is 16 residues long. Losses at the gene ends were 4 bases for V and 0 bases for J; bases not matched to a gene: 7. Germline CDR1 reads SGHRS; CDR2 reads YFSETQ. CDR3 sequence reads: CASSPGQGVFSYEQYF. The CDR3 coding sequence is TGCGCCAGCAGCCCCGGACAGGGGGTATTCTCCTACGAGCAGTACTTC.

This clonotype has a count of ten or more. This chain joins TRBV6-2 or TRBV6-3 and TRBJ2-1; 7 bases line up with TRBD2. Trimming cost V 5 bases and J 4 bases; bases outside gene matches: 11. CDR3 size: 16 residues. The germline gives CDR1 MNHEY, CDR2 SVGEGT. The CDR3 region is CASSPMIISGYNEQFF. CDR3 DNA: TGTGCCAGCAGTCCCATGATAATTAGCGGGTACAATGAGCAGTTCTTC.

This clonotype was seen more than once but under ten times. V is TRBV4-2 and J is TRBJ2-3; the match to TRBD2 covers 11 bases. This CDR3 region has 18 residues. From germline, CDR1 is LGHNA and CDR2 YNFKEQ. The junction had 10 bases not matched to a gene; V was cut back by 0 bases and J by 5 bases. The CDR3 DNA reads TGTGCCAGCAGCCAAGAGGGAGCTAGCGGGGGGCCCCAAGATACGCAGTATTTT. Translation: CASSQEGASGGPQDTQYF.

There are a few counts of this clonotype. This chain uses TRBV7-2 with TRBJ2-3; 9 bases line up with TRBD2. The CDR3 is made up of 14 amino acids. Germline CDR1 reads SGHTA; CDR2 reads FQGNSA. Trimming took 5 bases from V and 10 from J; bases not matched to a gene: 10. The CDR3 is CASSARTSAIAQYF. In nucleotides, the CDR3 is TGTGCCAGCAGCGCGCGGACTAGCGCAATCGCGCAGTATTTT. The variable domain in full, with the rest retrieved from reference TRBV7-2 and TRBJ2-3, is GAGVSQSPSNKVTEKGKDVELRCDPISGHTALYWYRQSLGQGLEFLIYFQGNSAPDKSGLPSDRFSAERTGGSVSTLTIQRTQQEDSAVYLCASSARTSAIAQYFGPGTRLTVL.

The table lists this clonotype with many counts. The J gene is TRBJ1-5, the V gene TRBV7-2, with 9 bases identical to TRBD1. Germline values: CDR1 SGHTA, CDR2 FQGNSA. V lost 7 bases and J lost 4; bases outside the gene matches: 8. The CDR3 spans 15 residues. The CDR3 region is CASTGTGKSNQPQHF. DNA of the CDR3: TGTGCCAGCACCGGGACAGGGAAGAGTAATCAGCCCCAGCATTTT.

This clonotype has at least ten counts. The chain combines TRBV29-1 with TRBJ2-2; 7 bases fit TRBD1. The V and J ends lost 6 bases and 6 bases, in that order; junction bases with no gene match: 16. CDR3 length: 16 residues. Germline CDR1 is SQVTM and CDR2 is ANQGSEA. The CDR3 bases are TGCAGCGTCGCTCTTAACACAGGGGTGGTAGCCGGGGAGCTGTTTTTT. Translating it yields CSVALNTGVVAGELFF.

The sample holds many counts of this clonotype. CDR3 region: CSARDPRGNYGYTF. The CDR3 nucleotides read TGCAGTGCTAGAGACCCCAGGGGAAACTATGGCTACACCTTC. The V gene is TRBV20-1, the J gene TRBJ1-2; possibly TRBD1 for D (6 bases). V dropped 0 bases and J dropped 2 bases, with 10 bases sitting between them. Per germline, CDR1 DFQATT and CDR2 SNEGSKA (reference sequence). This CDR3 contains 14 residues.

The sample holds many counts of this clonotype. The chain employs TRBV24-1 and TRBJ2-1, with 10 bases identical to TRBD2. The J segment lost 7 bases and the V segment lost 7 bases, leaving 6 bases of the junction unmatched. The CDR3 spans 14 residues. The germline V gene has CDR1 KGHDR and CDR2 SFDVKD. This CDR3 reads CATSASGGANEQFF. The CDR3 DNA is TGTGCCACCAGCGCTAGCGGGGGAGCGAATGAGCAGTTCTTC.